This T cell receptor beta chain was recovered during a study of response to subunit inactivated influenza vaccine. Germline CDR1 DFQATT, CDR2 SNEGSKA (reference sequence). The CDR3 length is 17 residues. V gave up 4 bases and J gave up 4 bases; unmatched junction bases: 16. TCRdb reanalysed the RT-PCR reads using MiXCR and keeps one entry per CDR3 protein. The table shows more than 450,000 distinct CDR3 sequences, with 11% occurring only once. In its sample, this clonotype was seen many times. Separately, the same data were catalogued under a study of T cells expressing NK-cell markers. As that study records: A 5'RACE template switching approach incorporating UMIs was used to make TCR beta cDNA.

The sample in question was PBMCs from blood, obtained on the day of vaccination. The sequence was obtained from a man aged 50 or older who received an inactivated influenza vaccine. The rearrangement joins TRBV20-1 to TRBJ2-7; the match to TRBD2 covers 10 bases. The CDR3 loop reads CSAIPRSPSGSQYEQYF. CDR3 DNA sequence: TGCAGTGCTATTCCAAGGTCCCCTAGCGGGAGTCAATACGAGCAGTACTTC.